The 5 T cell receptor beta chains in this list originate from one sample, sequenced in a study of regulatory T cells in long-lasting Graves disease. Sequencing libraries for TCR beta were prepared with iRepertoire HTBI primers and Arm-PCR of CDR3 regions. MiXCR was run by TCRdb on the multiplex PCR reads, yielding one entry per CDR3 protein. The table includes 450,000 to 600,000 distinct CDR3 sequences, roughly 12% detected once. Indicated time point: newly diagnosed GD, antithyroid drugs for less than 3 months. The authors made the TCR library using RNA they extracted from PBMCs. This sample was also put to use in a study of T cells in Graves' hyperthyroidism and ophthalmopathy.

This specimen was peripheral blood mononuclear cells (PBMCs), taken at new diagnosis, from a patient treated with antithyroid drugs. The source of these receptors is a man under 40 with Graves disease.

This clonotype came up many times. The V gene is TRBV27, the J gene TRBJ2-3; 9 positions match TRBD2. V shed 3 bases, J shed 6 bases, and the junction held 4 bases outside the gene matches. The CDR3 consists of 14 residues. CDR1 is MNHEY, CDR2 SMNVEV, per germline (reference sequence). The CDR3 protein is CASSFRAGGDTQYF. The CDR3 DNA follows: TGTGCCAGCAGTTTTCGAGCGGGAGGTGATACGCAGTATTTT.

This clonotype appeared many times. This chain's CDR3 is CASSQPGQQREKLFF. The DNA of the CDR3 is TGTGCCAGCAGCCAACCGGGACAGCAACGGGAAAAACTGTTTTTT. The V call is TRBV3-1, the J call TRBJ1-4, with TRBD1 matching 7 bases. J lost 8 bases, V lost 2 bases, and 8 bases had no gene match. The CDR3 spans 15 residues. Germline assignment: CDR1 LGHDT and CDR2 YNNKEL (reference sequence).

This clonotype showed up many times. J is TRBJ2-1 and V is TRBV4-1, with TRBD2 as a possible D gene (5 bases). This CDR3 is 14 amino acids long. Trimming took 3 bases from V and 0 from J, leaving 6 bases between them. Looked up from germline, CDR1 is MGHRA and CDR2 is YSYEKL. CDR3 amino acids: CASSHSGSYNEQFF. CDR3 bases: TGCGCCAGCAGCCACAGCGGCTCCTACAATGAGCAGTTCTTC.

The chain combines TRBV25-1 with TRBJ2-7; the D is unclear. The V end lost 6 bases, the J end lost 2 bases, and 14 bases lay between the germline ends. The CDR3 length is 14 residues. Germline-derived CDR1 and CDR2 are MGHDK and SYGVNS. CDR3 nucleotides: TGTGCCAGCAGGGGCTTGACGGCGACCTACGAGCAGTACTTC. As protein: CASRGLTATYEQYF.

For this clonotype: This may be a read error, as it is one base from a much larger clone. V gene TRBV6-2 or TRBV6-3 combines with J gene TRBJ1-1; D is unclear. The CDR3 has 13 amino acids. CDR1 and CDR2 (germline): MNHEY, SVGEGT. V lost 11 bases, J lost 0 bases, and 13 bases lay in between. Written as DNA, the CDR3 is TGTGCCGGCGGTAGGGCTATGAACACTGAAGCTTTCTTT. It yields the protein CAGGRAMNTEAFF.